This T cell receptor beta chain was found in a study of T cell responses to AZD1222 COVID-19 vaccine. The study's findings and limits: Spike-specific TCR depth and breadth grew after two AZD1222 doses. Seropositive at baseline were only a handful of AZD1222 recipients.

For this clone: Its specificity is not known.

The germline V and J ends were trimmed by 2 bases and 6 bases, with 13 bases remaining between them. Per germline, CDR1 SGHTA and CDR2 FQGTGA. The CDR3 consists of 15 residues. The method was immunoSEQ multiplex PCR; TCRdb's version includes in-frame clones alone and lacks a portion of them. Among some 120,000 clones listed, roughly 87% were seen once. Sequenced material: peripheral blood, taken on day 0 of AZD1222 vaccination. This TCR was recovered from an adult in good health. V gene TRBV7-3 combines with J gene TRBJ2-2; D is possibly TRBD1 (6 bases). Here the CDR3 reads CASSLFGGGAGELFF. CDR3 in DNA: TGTGCCAGCAGCTTATTTGGGGGCGGCGCCGGGGAGCTGTTTTTT.